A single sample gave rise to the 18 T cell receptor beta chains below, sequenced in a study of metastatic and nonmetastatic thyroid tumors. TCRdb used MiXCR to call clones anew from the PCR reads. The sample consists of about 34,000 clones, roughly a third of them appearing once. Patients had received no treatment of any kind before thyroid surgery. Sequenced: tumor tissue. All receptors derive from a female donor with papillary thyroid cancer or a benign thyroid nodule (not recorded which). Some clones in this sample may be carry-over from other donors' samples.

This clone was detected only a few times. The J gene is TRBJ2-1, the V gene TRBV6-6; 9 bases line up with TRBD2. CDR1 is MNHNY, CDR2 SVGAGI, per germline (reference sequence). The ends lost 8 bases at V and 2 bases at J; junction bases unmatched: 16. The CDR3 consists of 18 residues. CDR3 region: CASRRDLTGGRAYNEQFF. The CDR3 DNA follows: TGTGCCAGCCGACGGGACCTTACTGGCGGGAGGGCCTACAATGAGCAGTTCTTC.

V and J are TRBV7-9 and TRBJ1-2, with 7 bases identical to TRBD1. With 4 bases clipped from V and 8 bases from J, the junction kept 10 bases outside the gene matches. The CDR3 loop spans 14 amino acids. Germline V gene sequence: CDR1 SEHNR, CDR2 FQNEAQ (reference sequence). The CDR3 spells CASSSGTASQGYTF. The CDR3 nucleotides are TGTGCCAGCAGCTCCGGGACAGCCTCTCAGGGCTACACCTTC.

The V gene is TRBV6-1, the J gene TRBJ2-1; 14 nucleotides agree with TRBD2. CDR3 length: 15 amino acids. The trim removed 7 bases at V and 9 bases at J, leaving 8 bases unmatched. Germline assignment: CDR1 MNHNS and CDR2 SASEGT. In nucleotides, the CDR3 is TGTGCCAGCACCCGAGGGACTAGCGGGAGTAGTGAGCAGTTCTTC. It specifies CASTRGTSGSSEQFF.

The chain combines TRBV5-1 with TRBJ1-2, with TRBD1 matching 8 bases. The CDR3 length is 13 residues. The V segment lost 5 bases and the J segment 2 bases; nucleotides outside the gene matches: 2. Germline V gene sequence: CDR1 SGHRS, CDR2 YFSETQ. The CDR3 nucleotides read TGCGCCAGCAGGGGACAGGTGAACTATGGCTACACCTTC. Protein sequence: CASRGQVNYGYTF.

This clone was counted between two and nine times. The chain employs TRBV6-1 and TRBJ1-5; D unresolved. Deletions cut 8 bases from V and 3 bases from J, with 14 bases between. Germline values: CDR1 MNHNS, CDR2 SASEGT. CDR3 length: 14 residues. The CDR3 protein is CASQSNGFNQPQHF. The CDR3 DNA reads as TGTGCCAGCCAAAGTAATGGGTTCAATCAGCCCCAGCATTTT.

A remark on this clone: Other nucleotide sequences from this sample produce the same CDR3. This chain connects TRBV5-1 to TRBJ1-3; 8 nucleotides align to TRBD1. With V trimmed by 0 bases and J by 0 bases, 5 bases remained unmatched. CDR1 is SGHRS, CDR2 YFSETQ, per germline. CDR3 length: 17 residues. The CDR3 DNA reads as TGCGCCAGCAGCTTGGTAGCGGGACAGGTCTCTGGAAACACCATATATTTT. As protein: CASSLVAGQVSGNTIYF.

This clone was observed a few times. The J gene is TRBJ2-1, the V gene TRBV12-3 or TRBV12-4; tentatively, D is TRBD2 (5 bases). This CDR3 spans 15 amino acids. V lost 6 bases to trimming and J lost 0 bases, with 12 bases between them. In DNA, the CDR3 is TGTGCCAGCAGACGCGGACTGGGCTCCTACAATGAGCAGTTCTTC. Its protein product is CASRRGLGSYNEQFF.

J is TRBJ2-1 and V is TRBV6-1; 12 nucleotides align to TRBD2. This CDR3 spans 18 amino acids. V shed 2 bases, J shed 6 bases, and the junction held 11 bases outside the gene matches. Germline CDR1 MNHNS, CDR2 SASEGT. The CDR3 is CASSEMASGRASVNEQFF. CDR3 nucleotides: TGTGCCAGCAGTGAAATGGCTAGCGGGAGGGCCAGTGTCAATGAGCAGTTCTTC.

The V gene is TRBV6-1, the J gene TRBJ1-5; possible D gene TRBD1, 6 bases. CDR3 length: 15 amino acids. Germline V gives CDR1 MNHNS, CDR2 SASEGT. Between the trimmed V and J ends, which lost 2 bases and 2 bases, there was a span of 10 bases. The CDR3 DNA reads TGTGCCAGCAGTGAATGGGGGCCTGGCAATCAGCCCCAGCATTTT. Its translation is CASSEWGPGNQPQHF.

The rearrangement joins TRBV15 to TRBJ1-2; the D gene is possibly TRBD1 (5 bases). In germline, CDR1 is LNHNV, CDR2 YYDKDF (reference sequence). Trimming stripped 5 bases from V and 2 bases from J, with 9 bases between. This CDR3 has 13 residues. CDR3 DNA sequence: TGTGCCACCAGCTGGGGCGGAAACTATGGCTACACCTTC. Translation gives CATSWGGNYGYTF.

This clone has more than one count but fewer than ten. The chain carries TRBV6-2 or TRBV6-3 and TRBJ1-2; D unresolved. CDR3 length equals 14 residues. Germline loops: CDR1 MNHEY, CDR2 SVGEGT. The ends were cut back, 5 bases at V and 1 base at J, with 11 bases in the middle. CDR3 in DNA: TGTGCCAGCAGTATCCTGAGGGATAACTATGGCTACACCTTC. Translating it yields CASSILRDNYGYTF.

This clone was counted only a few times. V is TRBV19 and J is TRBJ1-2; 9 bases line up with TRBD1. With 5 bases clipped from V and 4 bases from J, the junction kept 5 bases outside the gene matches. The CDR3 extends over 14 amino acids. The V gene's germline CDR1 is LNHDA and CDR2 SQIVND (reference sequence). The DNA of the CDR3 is TGTGCCAGTAGTCCGGGACAGGGTTTCTATGGCTACACCTTC. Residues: CASSPGQGFYGYTF.

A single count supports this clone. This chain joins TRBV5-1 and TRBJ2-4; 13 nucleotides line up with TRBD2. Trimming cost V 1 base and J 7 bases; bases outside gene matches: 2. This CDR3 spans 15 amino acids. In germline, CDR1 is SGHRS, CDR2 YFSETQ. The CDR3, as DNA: TGCGCCAGCAGCTTGACTAGCGGGGGGGAGAACATTCAGTACTTC. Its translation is CASSLTSGGENIQYF.

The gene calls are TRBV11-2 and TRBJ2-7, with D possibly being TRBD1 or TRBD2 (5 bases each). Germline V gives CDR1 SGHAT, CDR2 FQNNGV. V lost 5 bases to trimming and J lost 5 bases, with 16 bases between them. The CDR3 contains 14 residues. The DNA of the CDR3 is TGTGCCAGCAGCCTCCTGGGGGAGTCGGACGAGCAGTACTTC. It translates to CASSLLGESDEQYF.

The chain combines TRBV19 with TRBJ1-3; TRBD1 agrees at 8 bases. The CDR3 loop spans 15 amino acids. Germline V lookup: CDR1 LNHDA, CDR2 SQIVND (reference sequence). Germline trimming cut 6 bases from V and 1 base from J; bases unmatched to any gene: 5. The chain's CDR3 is CASSTTGGSGNTIYF. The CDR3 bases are TGTGCCAGTAGCACAACAGGGGGATCTGGAAACACCATATATTTT. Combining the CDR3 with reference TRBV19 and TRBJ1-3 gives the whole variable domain DGGITQSPKYLFRKEGQNVTLSCEQNLNHDAMYWYRQDPGQGLRLIYYSQIVNDFQKGDIAEGYSVSREKKESFPLTVTSAQKNPTAFYLCASSTTGGSGNTIYFGEGSWLTVV.

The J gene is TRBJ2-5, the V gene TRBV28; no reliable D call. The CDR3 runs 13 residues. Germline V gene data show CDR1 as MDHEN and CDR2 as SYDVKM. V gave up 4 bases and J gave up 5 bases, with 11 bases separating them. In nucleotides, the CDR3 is TGTGCCAGCAGTTCCGAACTCCACGAGACCCAGTACTTC. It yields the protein CASSSELHETQYF.

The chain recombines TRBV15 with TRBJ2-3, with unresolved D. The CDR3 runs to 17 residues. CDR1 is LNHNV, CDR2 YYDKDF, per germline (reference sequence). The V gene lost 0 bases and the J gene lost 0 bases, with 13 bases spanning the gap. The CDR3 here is CATSRDVALRSTDTQYF. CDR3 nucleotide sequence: TGTGCCACCAGCAGAGATGTTGCGCTGCGTAGCACAGATACGCAGTATTTT.

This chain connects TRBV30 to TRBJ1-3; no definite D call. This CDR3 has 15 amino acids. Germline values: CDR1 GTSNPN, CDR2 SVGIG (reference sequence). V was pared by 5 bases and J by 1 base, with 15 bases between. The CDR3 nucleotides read TGTGCCTGGGATCCCCATTCGATTTCTGGAAACACCATATATTTT. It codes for CAWDPHSISGNTIYF.